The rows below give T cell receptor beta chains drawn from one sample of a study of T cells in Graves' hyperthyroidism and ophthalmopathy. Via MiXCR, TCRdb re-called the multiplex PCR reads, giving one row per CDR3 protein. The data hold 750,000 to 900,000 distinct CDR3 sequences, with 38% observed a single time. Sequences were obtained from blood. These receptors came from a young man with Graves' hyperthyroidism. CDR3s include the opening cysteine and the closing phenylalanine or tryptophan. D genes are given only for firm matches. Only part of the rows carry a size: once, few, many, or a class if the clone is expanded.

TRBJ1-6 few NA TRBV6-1 CASSEIGNSPLHF TGTGCCAGCAGTGAAATCGGGAATTCACCCCTCCACTTT
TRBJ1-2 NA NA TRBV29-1 CSVELWAGPNGYTF TGCAGCGTTGAACTGTGGGCAGGGCCAAATGGCTACACCTTC
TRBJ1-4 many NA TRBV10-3 CAISAGRRGVITANEKLFF TGTGCCATCAGTGCCGGACGACGTGGGGTTATTACGGCTAATGAAAAACTGTTTTTT
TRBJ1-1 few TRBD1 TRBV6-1 CASRPPRQGEMNTEAFF TGTGCCAGCAGACCCCCGAGACAGGGCGAGATGAACACTGAAGCTTTCTTT
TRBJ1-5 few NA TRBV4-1 CASSSLWDSNQPQHF TGCGCCAGCAGCAGCCTTTGGGACAGCAATCAGCCCCAGCATTTT
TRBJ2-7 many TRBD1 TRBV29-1 CSVVNRGVEQYF TGCAGCGTTGTGAACAGGGGAGTCGAGCAGTACTTC
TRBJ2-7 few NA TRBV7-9 CASSLVEQGGNHEQYF TGTGCCAGCAGCTTAGTAGAGCAGGGTGGTAACCACGAGCAGTACTTC
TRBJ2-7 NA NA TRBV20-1 CSAPAGRVYEQYF TGCAGTGCCCCGGCTGGAAGGGTTTACGAGCAGTACTTC
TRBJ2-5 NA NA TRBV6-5 CASSPRRVQETQYF TGTGCCAGCAGTCCCCGTCGCGTACAAGAGACCCAGTACTTC
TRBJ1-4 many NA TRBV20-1 CSARDRANEKLFF TGCAGTGCTAGAGACAGGGCTAATGAAAAACTGTTTTTT
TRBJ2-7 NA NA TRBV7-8 CASSLAWEVWQQYF TGTGCCAGCAGCTTAGCGTGGGAAGTTTGGCAGCAGTACTTC
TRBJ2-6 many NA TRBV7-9 CASSYLPGAGANVLTF TGTGCCAGCAGCTATCTTCCGGGGGCTGGGGCCAACGTCCTGACTTTC
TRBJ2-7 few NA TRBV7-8 CASSLEGGVYEQYF TGTGCCAGCAGCTTAGAAGGGGGAGTCTACGAGCAGTACTTC
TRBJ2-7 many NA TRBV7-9 CASSRTREDYEQYF TGTGCCAGCAGCAGAACCAGGGAAGACTACGAGCAGTACTTC
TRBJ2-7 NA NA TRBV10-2 CASSDAGEQYF TGCGCCAGCAGTGACGCGGGAGAGCAGTACTTC
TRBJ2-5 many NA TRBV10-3 CAISGSGGGETQYF TGTGCCATCAGTGGTTCCGGGGGCGGAGAGACCCAGTACTTC
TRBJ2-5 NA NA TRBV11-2 CASSAVETQYF TGTGCCAGCAGCGCAGTTGAGACCCAGTACTTC
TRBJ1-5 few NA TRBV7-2 CAWSGGGNQPQHF TGTGCCTGGAGCGGCGGGGGGAATCAGCCCCAGCATTTT
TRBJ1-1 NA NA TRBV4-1 CASSRRDYQEAFF TGCGCCAGCAGCCGGCGGGACTACCAGGAAGCTTTCTTT
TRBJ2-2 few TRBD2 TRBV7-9 CASSPRSGADTGELFF TGTGCCAGCAGCCCCCGTAGCGGGGCGGACACCGGGGAGCTGTTTTTT
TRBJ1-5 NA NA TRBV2 CASSEDLLSNQPQHF TGTGCCAGCAGTGAGGATCTGTTGAGCAATCAGCCCCAGCATTTT
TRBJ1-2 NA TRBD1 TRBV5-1 CASSQTPRQGNYGYTF TGCGCCAGCAGCCAGACCCCCCGACAGGGGAACTATGGCTACACCTTC
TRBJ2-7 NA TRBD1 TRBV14 CASSQDGQVYEQYF TGTGCCAGCAGCCAAGACGGACAGGTCTACGAGCAGTACTTC
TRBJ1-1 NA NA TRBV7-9 CASSGGAWEAFF TGTGCCAGCAGCGGGGGGGCCTGGGAAGCTTTCTTT
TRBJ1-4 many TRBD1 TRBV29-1 CSASTGGTNEKLFF TGCAGCGCCTCTACAGGGGGCACTAATGAAAAACTGTTTTTT
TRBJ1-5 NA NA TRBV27 CASSPILRTSEQPQHF TGTGCCAGCAGTCCCATACTGCGGACCTCCGAACAGCCCCAGCATTTT
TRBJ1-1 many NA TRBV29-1 CSAVKGNTEAFF TGCAGCGCCGTCAAAGGGAACACTGAAGCTTTCTTT